Only one count was recorded for the clone carrying this T cell receptor beta chain. This record comes from a study of blood T cell repertoires in COVID-19. TCRdb keeps only in-frame clones here, not all; method: immunoSEQ multiplex PCR. The data contain roughly 120,000 clones, 80% to 90% of them singletons. The source material was peripheral blood. The source of this sequence is a woman aged 45-65 years with acute or convalescent COVID-19.

CDR3 in amino acids: CASSQDPRESSYEQYF. CDR3 DNA: TGCGCCAGCAGCCAAGATCCCAGGGAAAGTTCCTACGAGCAGTACTTC. The rearrangement uses TRBV4-1 and TRBJ2-7; D possibly corresponds to TRBD1 (5 bases). The CDR3 totals 16 residues. Deletions cut 0 bases from V and 1 base from J, with 13 bases between. The germline CDR1 and CDR2 sequences are MGHRA and YSYEKL.